Below, 23 T cell receptor beta chains from the same sample are listed, as sequenced in a study of OX40 agonist ivuxolimab in advanced cancers. The repertoire was sequenced with immunoSEQ multiplex PCR; TCRdb's copy has only in-frame clones and lacks some. The table includes 52,000 or so clones, roughly 83% detected once. The material was CD4+ or CD8+ T cells sorted from blood, obtained in a trial of the OX40 agonist ivuxolimab. The receptor set was obtained from an adult with an advanced solid tumor such as melanoma, head and neck, liver or kidney cancer.

The chain uses TRBV6-5 and TRBJ1-5, with a weak D call TRBD1 (6 bases). V was clipped by 4 bases and J by 5 bases, with 9 bases between them. The CDR3 length is 13 residues. The V gene's germline CDR1 is MNHEY and CDR2 SVGAGI. The CDR3 DNA follows: TGTGCCAGCAGTTTTACAGGGTATCAGCCCCAGCATTTT. Protein product: CASSFTGYQPQHF.

The chain is built from TRBV2 and TRBJ2-3; 9 nucleotides agree with TRBD1. This CDR3 has 14 amino acids. The J segment lost 6 bases and the V segment lost 4 bases, leaving 5 bases of the junction unmatched. CDR1 and CDR2 from the germline V gene are SNHLY and FYNNEI. CDR3 DNA: TGTGCCAGCAGTGTCGGGACAGGGTCCGATACGCAGTATTTT. Translation: CASSVGTGSDTQYF.

The V gene is TRBV7-2, the J gene TRBJ2-2; D not resolved. The CDR3 is 15 residues long. Per germline, CDR1 SGHTA and CDR2 FQGNSA. Trimming took off 8 bases at V and 1 base at J, with 14 bases between the two ends. The CDR3 nucleotides are TGTGCCAGCGAAAAGAGTAGGCGGAACACCGGGGAGCTGTTTTTT. Translation: CASEKSRRNTGELFF.

The V call is TRBV29-1, the J call TRBJ2-3; a weak D match, TRBD1 (6 bases). This CDR3 is built from 12 residues. The germline CDR1 and CDR2 sequences are SQVTM and ANQGSEA. Deletions cut 8 bases from V and 7 bases from J, with 16 bases between. CDR3 in DNA: TGCAGCATGAAGACAGGCCCCCATACGCAGTATTTT. It specifies CSMKTGPHTQYF.

The chain combines TRBV11-2 with TRBJ2-7, with 10 positions matching TRBD1. Germline CDR1 is SGHAT and CDR2 is FQNNGV. J lost 5 bases, V lost 3 bases, and 1 base had no gene match. This CDR3 contains 13 residues. DNA for the CDR3: TGTGCCAGCAGCTTCGACAGGGGGCACGAGCAGTACTTC. It encodes CASSFDRGHEQYF.

V is TRBV4-3 and J is TRBJ2-7; TRBD1 matches at 8 bases. The junction had 18 bases not matched to a gene; V was cut back by 0 bases and J by 2 bases. The CDR3 is 20 amino acids. Germline V CDR1 and CDR2: LGHNA, YSLEER. This CDR3 is CASSQEISTGGEGVTYEQYF. Here the CDR3 DNA reads TGCGCCAGCAGCCAAGAGATTTCCACAGGGGGTGAAGGGGTGACCTACGAGCAGTACTTC.

The chain recombines TRBV7-3 with TRBJ1-1; D perhaps matches TRBD1 (5 bases). V was shortened by 4 bases and J by 0 bases, with 15 bases between the two germline ends. The CDR3 is made up of 16 amino acids. CDR1 and CDR2 (germline): SGHTA, FQGTGA. CDR3 in DNA: TGTGCCAGCAGCTCGAACGCCGGGGGTGTGAACACTGAAGCTTTCTTT. Translated: CASSSNAGGVNTEAFF.

The V and J genes are TRBV11-3 and TRBJ2-7; D is undetermined. The CDR3 loop spans 12 amino acids. Germline V CDR1 and CDR2: SGHNT, YENEEA. V was cut by 5 bases and J by 3 bases, with 8 bases left in between. The CDR3 nucleotides are TGTGCCAGCAGCCCCGACCGCTACGAGCAGTACTTC. It translates to CASSPDRYEQYF.

CDR3 in amino acids: CATSRPRGQETQYF. DNA of the CDR3: TGTGCCACCAGCAGACCCAGGGGCCAGGAGACCCAGTACTTC. The chain carries TRBV15 and TRBJ2-5, with D tentatively TRBD1 (6 bases). V shed 2 bases and J shed 5 bases, with 12 bases lying between them. This CDR3 has 14 amino acids. Germline CDR1 LNHNV, CDR2 YYDKDF (reference sequence).

The chain carries TRBV7-2 and TRBJ2-7; tentative D call: TRBD1 (7 bases). The germline V and J ends were trimmed by 5 bases and 5 bases, with 16 bases remaining between them. Germline CDR1 is SGHTA and CDR2 is FQGNSA. This CDR3 comprises 14 residues. The CDR3 loop reads CASSPTGRIDEQYF. The CDR3 DNA reads TGTGCCAGCAGCCCGACAGGGAGGATCGACGAGCAGTACTTC. Looking up the rest from reference TRBV7-2 and TRBJ2-7 gives the full variable domain: GAGVSQSPSNKVTEKGKDVELRCDPISGHTALYWYRQSLGQGLEFLIYFQGNSAPDKSGLPSDRFSAERTGGSVSTLTIQRTQQEDSAVYLCASSPTGRIDEQYFGPGTRLTVT.

This chain connects TRBV27 to TRBJ2-7; tentatively, D is TRBD2 (5 bases). The ends were cut back, 8 bases at V and 3 bases at J, with 23 bases in the middle. Germline V gives CDR1 MNHEY, CDR2 SMNVEV (reference sequence). There are 16 residues in the CDR3. CDR3 protein: CASSRGNGPGNYEQYF. The CDR3, as DNA: TGTGCCAGCTCCAGAGGGAACGGTCCTGGGAACTACGAGCAGTACTTC.

The rearrangement links TRBV11-2 to TRBJ2-2, with unresolved D. The CDR3 is made up of 14 amino acids. The germline V gene encodes CDR1 SGHAT and CDR2 FQNNGV. V dropped 2 bases and J dropped 6 bases, with 10 bases sitting between them. The chain's CDR3 is CASSLNGPPGELFF. For the CDR3, the DNA is TGTGCCAGCAGCTTAAATGGCCCCCCCGGGGAGCTGTTTTTT.

The chain's CDR3 is CASSHPDKDAEAFF. The CDR3 bases are TGTGCCAGCAGCCATCCCGACAAGGACGCTGAAGCTTTCTTT. V and J are TRBV5-4 and TRBJ1-1; no firm D call. This CDR3 region has 14 residues. CDR1 is SGHNT, CDR2 YYREEE, per germline (reference sequence). The V gene lost 4 bases and the J gene lost 6 bases, with 16 bases spanning the gap.

The chain uses TRBV19 and TRBJ2-3, with 7 bases identical to TRBD2. Germline CDR1 LNHDA, CDR2 SQIVND (reference sequence). The ends lost 4 bases at V and 6 bases at J; junction bases unmatched: 13. This CDR3 is 16 amino acids long. The CDR3 sequence: CASSSLVRGSSDTQYF. DNA of the CDR3: TGTGCCAGTAGTAGTCTTGTTCGCGGGAGCTCCGATACGCAGTATTTT.

The chain recombines TRBV2 with TRBJ2-1; 8 bases match TRBD2. V gave up 1 base and J gave up 4 bases; unmatched junction bases: 6. The germline V gene encodes CDR1 SNHLY and CDR2 FYNNEI. The CDR3 consists of 16 residues. The CDR3 here is CASSEVRLATYNEQFF. The CDR3 DNA is TGTGCCAGCAGTGAAGTGCGACTAGCGACATACAATGAGCAGTTCTTC.

The gene calls are TRBV7-2 and TRBJ2-1; unclear D gene. There are 15 residues in the CDR3. CDR1 is SGHTA, CDR2 FQGNSA, per germline. Trimming shortened V by 0 bases and J by 0 bases, and 6 bases separated the two germline ends. CDR3 nucleotide sequence: TGTGCCAGCAGCTTAGCGGGCAGCTCCTACAATGAGCAGTTCTTC. Its translation is CASSLAGSSYNEQFF. Complete variable domain (other parts from reference TRBV7-2 and TRBJ2-1): GAGVSQSPSNKVTEKGKDVELRCDPISGHTALYWYRQSLGQGLEFLIYFQGNSAPDKSGLPSDRFSAERTGGSVSTLTIQRTQQEDSAVYLCASSLAGSSYNEQFFGPGTRLTVL.

This rearrangement joins TRBV5-1 to TRBJ2-3; D call uncertain. Looked up from germline, CDR1 is SGHRS and CDR2 is YFSETQ. The CDR3 has 15 amino acids. V dropped 3 bases and J dropped 2 bases, with 13 bases sitting between them. The DNA for the CDR3 is TGCGCCAGCAGCTGGTCAGTGGGCGCCACAGATACGCAGTATTTT. Its protein product is CASSWSVGATDTQYF.

Here the CDR3 reads CASSLFREAQETQYF. The CDR3 DNA follows: TGTGCCAGCAGCTTGTTCAGGGAGGCACAAGAGACCCAGTACTTC. The rearrangement uses TRBV5-6 and TRBJ2-5; a possible D gene is TRBD2 (6 bases). The germline V gene has CDR1 SGHDT and CDR2 YYEEEE. The CDR3 has 15 residues. Trimming removed 1 base at V and 2 bases at J, with 12 bases between.

CDR3 sequence: CSVGLSGSISGANVLTF. The CDR3 region has the DNA TGCAGCGTGGGACTTAGCGGGAGTATATCTGGGGCCAACGTCCTGACTTTC. The rearrangement uses TRBV29-1 and TRBJ2-6; 9 bases map to TRBD2. V lost 6 bases to trimming and J lost 1 base; unmatched junction nucleotides: 10. The CDR3 totals 17 residues. Germline V lookup: CDR1 SQVTM, CDR2 ANQGSEA.

This chain links TRBV9 with TRBJ2-1; D ambiguous. The CDR3 is 14 residues long. V dropped 4 bases and J dropped 7 bases, with 15 bases sitting between them. Germline lookup yields CDR1 SGDLS and CDR2 YYNGEE. The CDR3 region has the DNA TGTGCCAGCAGCTCCCGATTAGACGGGAATGAGCAGTTCTTC. It codes for CASSSRLDGNEQFF.

The chain employs TRBV2 and TRBJ2-7, with 11 bases lining up with TRBD1. Unmatched junction bases numbered 5, after V lost 5 bases and J lost 2 bases. The CDR3 runs 15 residues. CDR1 and CDR2 (germline): SNHLY, FYNNEI. The CDR3 coding sequence is TGTGCCAGCAGTCAGGACAGGGGGCCCACCTACGAGCAGTACTTC. It codes for CASSQDRGPTYEQYF.

The chain carries TRBV11-2 and TRBJ2-5; TRBD2 aligns across 7 bases. The ends lost 0 bases at V and 2 bases at J; junction bases unmatched: 9. From germline, CDR1 is SGHAT and CDR2 FQNNGV. The CDR3 runs 17 residues. The CDR3 loop is CASSLDGEAGRQETQYF. The DNA of the CDR3 is TGTGCCAGCAGCTTAGATGGAGAAGCGGGACGTCAAGAGACCCAGTACTTC.

This clone was picked up one time. The chain is built from TRBV23-1 and TRBJ2-2; a weak D match, TRBD2 (5 bases). TRBV23-1 is labeled an ORF, and its function is uncertain. V was clipped by 5 bases and J by 0 bases, with 16 bases between them. CDR3 length equals 17 residues. In nucleotides, the CDR3 is TGCGCCAGCAGTGGCGGGCGGATAGAAGCGAACACCGGGGAGCTGTTTTTT. Translating gives CASSGGRIEANTGELFF.